This TCR beta chain comes out of a study of T cell changes during pregnancy in multiple sclerosis. V lost 6 bases and J lost 1, with 10 bases in between. This CDR3 is 15 amino acids long. CDR1 MNHEY and CDR2 SVGAGI come from the germline V gene. Method: immunoSEQ multiplex PCR; TCRdb's copy keeps in-frame clones and lacks some. Of about 44,000 clones in the sample, about 95% were seen once. The chain employs TRBV6-5 and TRBJ2-6; no definite D call. The clonotype originates from a female donor with multiple sclerosis, enrolled in a pregnancy study. The material sequenced was peripheral blood, taken in the second trimester of pregnancy. The DNA of the CDR3 is TGTGCCAGCAGGCACACAACGTCTGGGGCCAACGTCCTGACTTTC. It yields the protein CASRHTTSGANVLTF.